Following are 8 T cell receptor beta chains from one sample sequenced in a study of T cells in Graves' hyperthyroidism and ophthalmopathy. Amplification yielded TCR beta CDR3 regions, with RNA transcripts as the source. The TCR CDR3 was amplified in a first-round RT-PCR using the HTBI primer set. A single record per CDR3 protein comes from TCRdb applying MiXCR to the multiplex PCR reads. The table shows approximately 380,000 distinct CDR3 sequences, with roughly 13% occurring only once. What was sequenced was blood. These receptors were obtained from a man aged 45-65 years with Graves' ophthalmopathy.

The V gene is TRBV20-1, the J gene TRBJ2-1; 10 bases map to TRBD2. Unmatched junction bases numbered 9, after V lost 0 bases and J lost 4 bases. Germline V lookup: CDR1 DFQATT, CDR2 SNEGSKA (reference sequence). The CDR3 has 17 residues. The CDR3 is CSARDHSGRPNYNEQFF. The CDR3 nucleotides are TGCAGTGCTAGAGATCATAGCGGGAGGCCGAATTACAATGAGCAGTTCTTC.

This chain links TRBV7-9 with TRBJ2-1; a possible D gene is TRBD2 (6 bases). V was trimmed by 5 bases and J by 5 bases, leaving 16 bases between them. The CDR3 has 15 residues. Germline CDR1 SEHNR, CDR2 FQNEAQ (reference sequence). Here the CDR3 DNA reads TGTGCCAGCAGCCGGCCGGGACTCGCTGACAATGAGCAGTTCTTC. Translated: CASSRPGLADNEQFF.

This clonotype was seen ten or more times. The V gene is TRBV3-1, the J gene TRBJ1-1; D is perhaps TRBD1 (5 bases). With 1 base removed from V and 7 bases from J, the gap between germline ends came to 10 bases. CDR1 and CDR2 (germline): LGHDT, YNNKEL (reference sequence). There are 13 residues in the CDR3. The CDR3, as DNA: TGTGCCAGCAGCCAAGTATACCAGGGTGAAGCTTTCTTT. It specifies CASSQVYQGEAFF.

This clonotype has at least ten counts. The chain has TRBV2 and TRBJ1-5; D may be TRBD1 (6 bases). Trimming cost V 5 bases and J 7 bases, with 18 bases left between them. The CDR3 has 15 residues. The germline CDR1 and CDR2 sequences are SNHLY and FYNNEI. The DNA for the CDR3 is TGTGCCAGCAGTACCCCGACAGGCCCCGGGCAGCCCCAGCATTTT. Its translation: CASSTPTGPGQPQHF.

This clonotype occurred many times. This sequence joins TRBV7-8 and TRBJ1-4; TRBD1 is a possible D gene (5 bases). This CDR3 region has 16 residues. V was shortened by 3 bases and J by 5 bases, with 16 bases between the two germline ends. Germline assignment: CDR1 SGHVS and CDR2 FQNEAQ. DNA for the CDR3: TGTGCCAGCAGCTTGGGGGGGTTCTTAGGCAATGAAAAACTGTTTTTT. It encodes CASSLGGFLGNEKLFF. Full variable domain (remainder filled in from reference TRBV7-8 and TRBJ1-4): GAGVSQSPRYKVAKRGQDVALRCDPISGHVSLFWYQQALGQGPEFLTYFQNEAQLDKSGLPSDRFFAERPEGSVSTLKIQRTQQEDSAVYLCASSLGGFLGNEKLFFGSGTQLSVL.

Many counts were recorded for this clonotype. The chain couples TRBV3-1 to TRBJ1-1; tentatively, D is TRBD1 (5 bases). The V end was cut by 1 base, the J end by 3 bases, with 9 bases between. This CDR3 comprises 14 residues. Per the germline V gene, CDR1 is LGHDT and CDR2 is YNNKEL (reference sequence). The CDR3, as DNA: TGTGCCAGCAGCCAAGTCAGGGCGGACACTGAAGCTTTCTTT. This sequence encodes CASSQVRADTEAFF.

This clonotype has more than one count but fewer than ten. The J gene is TRBJ1-2, the V gene TRBV27; TRBD1 is a possible D gene (5 bases). With 1 base removed from V and 5 bases from J, the gap between germline ends came to 14 bases. The CDR3 totals 15 residues. Germline values: CDR1 MNHEY, CDR2 SMNVEV (reference sequence). The DNA of the CDR3 is TGTGCCAGCAGTTTATTCCTCGGGACTGAGTATGGCTACACCTTC. It encodes CASSLFLGTEYGYTF.

This clonotype has a count of ten or more. The chain joins TRBV20-1 to TRBJ1-2; tentatively, D is TRBD1 (5 bases). Germline lookup yields CDR1 DFQATT and CDR2 SNEGSKA (reference sequence). The CDR3 spans 14 residues. V dropped 0 bases and J dropped 4 bases, with 12 bases sitting between them. The CDR3 DNA follows: TGCAGTGCTAGAGATGGGGCAGGCGGCTATGGCTACACCTTC. This translates into CSARDGAGGYGYTF.